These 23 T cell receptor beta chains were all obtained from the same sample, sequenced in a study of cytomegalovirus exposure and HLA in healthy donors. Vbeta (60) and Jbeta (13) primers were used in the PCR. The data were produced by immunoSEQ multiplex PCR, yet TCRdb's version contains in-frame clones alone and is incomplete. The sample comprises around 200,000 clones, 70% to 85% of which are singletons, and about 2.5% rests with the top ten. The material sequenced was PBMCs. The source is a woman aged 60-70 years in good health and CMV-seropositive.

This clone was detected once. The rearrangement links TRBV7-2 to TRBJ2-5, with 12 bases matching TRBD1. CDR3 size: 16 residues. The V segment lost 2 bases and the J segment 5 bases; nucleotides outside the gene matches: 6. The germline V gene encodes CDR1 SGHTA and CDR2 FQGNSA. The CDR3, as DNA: TGTGCCAGCAGCTTACAGGGACAGGGGGCATGGGAGACCCAGTACTTC. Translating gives CASSLQGQGAWETQYF.

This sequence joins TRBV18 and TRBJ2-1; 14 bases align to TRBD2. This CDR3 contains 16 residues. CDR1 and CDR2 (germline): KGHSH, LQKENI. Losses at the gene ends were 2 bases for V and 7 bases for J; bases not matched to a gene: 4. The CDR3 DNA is TGTGCCAGCTCACCAGGGACTAGCGGGAGTGGAAATGAGCAGTTCTTC. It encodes CASSPGTSGSGNEQFF.

The CDR3 protein is CASSSSDQPQHF. DNA of the CDR3: TGTGCCAGCTCATCGAGTGATCAGCCCCAGCATTTT. The chain couples TRBV18 to TRBJ1-5; D ambiguous. Deletions cut 5 bases from V and 5 bases from J, with 7 bases between. CDR3 length equals 12 residues. CDR1 KGHSH and CDR2 LQKENI come from the germline V gene. Based on the CDR3 plus reference TRBV18 and TRBJ1-5, the full variable domain is NAGVMQNPRHLVRRRGQEARLRCSPMKGHSHVYWYRQLPEEGLKFMVYLQKENIIDESGMPKERFSAEFPKEGPSILRIQQVVRGDSAAYFCASSSSDQPQHFGDGTRLSIL.

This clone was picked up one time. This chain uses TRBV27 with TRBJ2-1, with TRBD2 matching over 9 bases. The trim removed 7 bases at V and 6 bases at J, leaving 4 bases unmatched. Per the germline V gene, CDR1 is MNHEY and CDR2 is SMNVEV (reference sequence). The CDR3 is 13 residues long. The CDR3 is CASTGTSLNEQFF. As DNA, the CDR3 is TGTGCCAGCACCGGGACTAGCCTCAATGAGCAGTTCTTC.

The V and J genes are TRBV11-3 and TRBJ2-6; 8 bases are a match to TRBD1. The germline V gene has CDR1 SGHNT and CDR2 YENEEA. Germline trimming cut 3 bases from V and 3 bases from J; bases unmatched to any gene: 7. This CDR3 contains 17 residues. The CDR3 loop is CASSLSPGGGGANVLTF. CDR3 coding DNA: TGTGCCAGCAGCTTGTCGCCAGGGGGCGGTGGGGCCAACGTCCTGACTTTC.

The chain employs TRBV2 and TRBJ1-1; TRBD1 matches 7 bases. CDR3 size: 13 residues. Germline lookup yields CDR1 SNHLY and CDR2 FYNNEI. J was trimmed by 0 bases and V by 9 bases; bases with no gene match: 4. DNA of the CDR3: TGTGCCAGAACAGGGGCCTTGAACACTGAAGCTTTCTTT. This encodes CARTGALNTEAFF.

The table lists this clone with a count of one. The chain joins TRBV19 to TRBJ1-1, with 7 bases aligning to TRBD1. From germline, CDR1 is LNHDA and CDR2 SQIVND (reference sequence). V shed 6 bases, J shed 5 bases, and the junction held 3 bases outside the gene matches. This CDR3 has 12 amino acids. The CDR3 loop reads CASRTGLTEAFF. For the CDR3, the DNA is TGTGCCAGTAGGACAGGGTTGACTGAAGCTTTCTTT.

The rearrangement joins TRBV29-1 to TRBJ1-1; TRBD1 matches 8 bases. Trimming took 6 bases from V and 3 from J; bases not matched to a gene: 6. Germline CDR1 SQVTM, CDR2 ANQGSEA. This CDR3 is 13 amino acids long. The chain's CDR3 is CSVQGALDTEAFF. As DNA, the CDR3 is TGCAGCGTGCAGGGGGCATTGGACACTGAAGCTTTCTTT.

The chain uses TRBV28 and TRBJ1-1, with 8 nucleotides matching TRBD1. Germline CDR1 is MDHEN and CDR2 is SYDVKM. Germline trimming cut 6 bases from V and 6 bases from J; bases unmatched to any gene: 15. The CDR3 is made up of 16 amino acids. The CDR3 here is CASSRAPGTGLAEAFF. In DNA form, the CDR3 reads TGTGCCAGCAGCAGAGCCCCCGGGACAGGTTTGGCTGAAGCTTTCTTT.

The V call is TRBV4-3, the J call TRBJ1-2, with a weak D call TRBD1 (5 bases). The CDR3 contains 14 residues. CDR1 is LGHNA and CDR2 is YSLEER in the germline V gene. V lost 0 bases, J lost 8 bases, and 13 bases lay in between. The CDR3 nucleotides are TGCGCCAGCAGCCAAGAGTGGCAGGGTCGGGGCTACACCTTC. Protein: CASSQEWQGRGYTF.

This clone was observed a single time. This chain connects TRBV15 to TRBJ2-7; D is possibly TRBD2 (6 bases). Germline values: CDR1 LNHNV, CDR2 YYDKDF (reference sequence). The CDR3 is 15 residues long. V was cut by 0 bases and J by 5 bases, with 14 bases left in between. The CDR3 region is CATSRDSGGRDEQYF. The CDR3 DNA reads TGTGCCACCAGCAGAGATAGCGGAGGGCGGGACGAGCAGTACTTC.

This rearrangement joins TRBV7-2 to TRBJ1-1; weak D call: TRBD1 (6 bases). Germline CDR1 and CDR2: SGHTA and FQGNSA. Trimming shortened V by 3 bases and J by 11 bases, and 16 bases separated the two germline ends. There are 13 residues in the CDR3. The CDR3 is CASSFGGAGGAFF. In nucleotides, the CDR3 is TGTGCCAGCAGCTTCGGGGGGGCCGGTGGGGCTTTCTTT.

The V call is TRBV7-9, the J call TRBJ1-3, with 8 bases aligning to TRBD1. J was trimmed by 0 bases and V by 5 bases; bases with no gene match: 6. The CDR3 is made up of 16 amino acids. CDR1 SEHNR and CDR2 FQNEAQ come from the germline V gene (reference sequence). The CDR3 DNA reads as TGTGCCAGCAGCCCGTGGACAGGGCTCTCTGGAAACACCATATATTTT. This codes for CASSPWTGLSGNTIYF.

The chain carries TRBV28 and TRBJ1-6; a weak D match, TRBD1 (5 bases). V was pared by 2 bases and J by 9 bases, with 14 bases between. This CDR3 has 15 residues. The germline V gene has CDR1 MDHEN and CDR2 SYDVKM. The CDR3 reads CASSLPARGGSPLHF. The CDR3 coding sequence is TGTGCCAGCAGTTTACCTGCCCGGGGGGGTTCACCCCTCCACTTT.

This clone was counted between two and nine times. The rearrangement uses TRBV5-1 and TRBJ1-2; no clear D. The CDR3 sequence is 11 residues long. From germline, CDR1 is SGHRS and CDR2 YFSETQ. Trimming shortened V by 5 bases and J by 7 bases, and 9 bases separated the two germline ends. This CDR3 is CASRERSGYTF. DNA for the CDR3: TGCGCCAGCAGGGAACGGAGTGGCTACACCTTC.

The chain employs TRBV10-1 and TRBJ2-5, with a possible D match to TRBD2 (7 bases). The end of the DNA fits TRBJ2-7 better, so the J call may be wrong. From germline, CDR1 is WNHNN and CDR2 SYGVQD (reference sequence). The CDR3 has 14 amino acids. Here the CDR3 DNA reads TGCGCCAGCAGTGGACGGGGGGCGGCTTACGAGCAGTACTTC. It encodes CASSGRGAAYEQYF.

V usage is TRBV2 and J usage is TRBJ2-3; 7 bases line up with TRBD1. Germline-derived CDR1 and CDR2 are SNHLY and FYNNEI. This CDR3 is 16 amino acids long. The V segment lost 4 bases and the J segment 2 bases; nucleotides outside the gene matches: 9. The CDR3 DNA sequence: TGTGCCAGCAGTGGAATTTTTGACAGGGCCACAGATACGCAGTATTTT. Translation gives CASSGIFDRATDTQYF.

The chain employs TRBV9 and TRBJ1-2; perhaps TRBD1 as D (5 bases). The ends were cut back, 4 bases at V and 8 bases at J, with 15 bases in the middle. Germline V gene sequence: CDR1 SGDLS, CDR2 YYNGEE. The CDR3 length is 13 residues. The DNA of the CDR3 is TGTGCCAGCAGCCCCAGAAGGCAGGGAGGCTACACCTTC. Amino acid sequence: CASSPRRQGGYTF. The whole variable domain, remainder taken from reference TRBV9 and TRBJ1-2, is DSGVTQTPKHLITATGQRVTLRCSPRSGDLSVYWYQQSLDQGLQFLIQYYNGEERAKGNILERFSAQQFPDLHSELNLSSLELGDSALYFCASSPRRQGGYTFGSGTRLTVV.

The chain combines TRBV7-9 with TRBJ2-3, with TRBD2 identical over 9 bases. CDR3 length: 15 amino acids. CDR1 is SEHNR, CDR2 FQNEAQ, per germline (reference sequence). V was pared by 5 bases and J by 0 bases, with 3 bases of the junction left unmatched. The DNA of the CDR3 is TGTGCCAGCAGCAGAACTAGCGGGAGCACAGATACGCAGTATTTT. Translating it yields CASSRTSGSTDTQYF.

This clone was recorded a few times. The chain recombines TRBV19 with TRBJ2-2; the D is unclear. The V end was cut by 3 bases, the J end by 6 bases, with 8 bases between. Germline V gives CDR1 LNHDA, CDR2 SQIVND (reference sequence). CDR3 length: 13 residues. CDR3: CASSISIPGELFF. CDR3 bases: TGTGCCAGTAGTATCTCTATCCCCGGGGAGCTGTTTTTT.

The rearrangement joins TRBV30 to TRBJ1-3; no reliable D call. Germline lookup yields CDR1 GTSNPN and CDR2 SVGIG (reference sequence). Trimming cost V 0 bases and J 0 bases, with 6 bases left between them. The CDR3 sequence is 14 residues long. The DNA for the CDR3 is TGTGCCTGGAGTGTGGCCAGCTCTGGAAACACCATATATTTT. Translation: CAWSVASSGNTIYF.

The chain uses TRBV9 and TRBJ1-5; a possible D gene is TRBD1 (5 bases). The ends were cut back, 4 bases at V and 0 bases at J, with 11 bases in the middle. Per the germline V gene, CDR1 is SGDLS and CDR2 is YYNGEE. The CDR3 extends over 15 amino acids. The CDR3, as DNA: TGTGCCAGCAGCAGGACACCTAATAGCAATCAGCCCCAGCATTTT. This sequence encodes CASSRTPNSNQPQHF.

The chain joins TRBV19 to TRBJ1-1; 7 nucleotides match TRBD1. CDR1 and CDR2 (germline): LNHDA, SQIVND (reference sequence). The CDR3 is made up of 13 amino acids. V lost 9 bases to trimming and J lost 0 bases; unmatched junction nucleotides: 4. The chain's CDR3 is CASRDRLNTEAFF. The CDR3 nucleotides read TGTGCCAGCAGGGACAGATTGAACACTGAAGCTTTCTTT.